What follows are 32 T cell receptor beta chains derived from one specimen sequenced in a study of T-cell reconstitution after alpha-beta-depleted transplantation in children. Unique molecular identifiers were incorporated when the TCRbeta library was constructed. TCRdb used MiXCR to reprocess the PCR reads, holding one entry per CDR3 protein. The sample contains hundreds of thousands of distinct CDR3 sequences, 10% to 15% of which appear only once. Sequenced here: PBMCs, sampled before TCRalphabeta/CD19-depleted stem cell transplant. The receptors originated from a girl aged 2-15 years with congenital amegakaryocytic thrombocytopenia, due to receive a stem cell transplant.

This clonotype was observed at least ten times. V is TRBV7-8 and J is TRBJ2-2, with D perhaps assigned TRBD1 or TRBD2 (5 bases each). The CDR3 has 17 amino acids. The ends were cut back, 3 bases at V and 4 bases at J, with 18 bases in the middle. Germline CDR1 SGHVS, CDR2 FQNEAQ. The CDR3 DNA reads TGTGCCAGCAGCTTCGTGGTTGAGGGGATCGGCACCGGGGAGCTGTTTTTT. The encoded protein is CASSFVVEGIGTGELFF.

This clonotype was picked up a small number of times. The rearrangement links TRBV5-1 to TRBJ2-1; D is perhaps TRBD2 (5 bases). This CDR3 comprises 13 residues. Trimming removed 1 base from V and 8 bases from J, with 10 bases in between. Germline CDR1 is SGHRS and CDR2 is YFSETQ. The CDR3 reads CASSLWGADEQFF. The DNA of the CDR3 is TGCGCCAGCAGCTTGTGGGGAGCAGATGAGCAGTTCTTC.

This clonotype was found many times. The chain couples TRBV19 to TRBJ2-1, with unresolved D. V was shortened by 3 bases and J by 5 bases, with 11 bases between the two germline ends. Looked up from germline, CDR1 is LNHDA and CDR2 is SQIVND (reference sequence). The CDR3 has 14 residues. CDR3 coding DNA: TGTGCCAGTAGTATGGTACGGTCCAACAATGAGCAGTTCTTC. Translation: CASSMVRSNNEQFF.

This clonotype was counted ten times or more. This CDR3 is CASLPSSSYNEQFF. DNA of the CDR3: TGTGCCAGCCTACCTTCCTCCTCCTACAATGAGCAGTTCTTC. This sequence joins TRBV5-5 and TRBJ2-1; D is ambiguous. Germline loops: CDR1 SGHKS, CDR2 YYEKEE (reference sequence). The CDR3 length is 14 residues. Trimming shortened V by 7 bases and J by 0 bases, and 11 bases separated the two germline ends.

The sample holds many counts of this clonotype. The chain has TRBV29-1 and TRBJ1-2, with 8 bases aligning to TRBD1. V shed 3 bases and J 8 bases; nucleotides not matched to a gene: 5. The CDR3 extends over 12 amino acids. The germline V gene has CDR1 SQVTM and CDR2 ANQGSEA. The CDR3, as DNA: TGCAGCGTTGACCGGGACAGGTGGGGCTACACCTTC. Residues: CSVDRDRWGYTF.

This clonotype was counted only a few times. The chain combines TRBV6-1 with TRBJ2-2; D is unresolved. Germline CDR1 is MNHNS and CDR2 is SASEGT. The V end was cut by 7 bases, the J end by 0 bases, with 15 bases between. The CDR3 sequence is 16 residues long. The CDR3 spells CASTEAGEANTGELFF. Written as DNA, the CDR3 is TGTGCCAGCACCGAAGCTGGCGAAGCGAACACCGGGGAGCTGTTTTTT.

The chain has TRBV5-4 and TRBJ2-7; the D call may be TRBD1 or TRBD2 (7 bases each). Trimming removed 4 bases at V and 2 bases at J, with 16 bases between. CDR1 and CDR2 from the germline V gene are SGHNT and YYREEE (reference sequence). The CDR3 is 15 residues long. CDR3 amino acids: CASSQGGTVTYEQYF. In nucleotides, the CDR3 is TGTGCCAGCAGCCAGGGGGGGACCGTAACCTACGAGCAGTACTTC.

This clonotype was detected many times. In DNA, the CDR3 is TGTGCCAGCAGACAGGGCAATGAGCAGTTCTTC. It is translated as CASRQGNEQFF. The J gene is TRBJ2-1, the V gene TRBV12-3 or TRBV12-4; a possible D gene is TRBD1 (6 bases). Trimming took 6 bases from V and 6 from J, leaving 6 bases between them. The CDR3 loop spans 11 amino acids.

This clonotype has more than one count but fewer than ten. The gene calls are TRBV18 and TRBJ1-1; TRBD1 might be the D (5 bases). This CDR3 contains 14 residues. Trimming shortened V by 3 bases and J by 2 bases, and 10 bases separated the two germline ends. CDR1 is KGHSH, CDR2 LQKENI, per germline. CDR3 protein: CASSPRQTNTEAFF. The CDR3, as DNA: TGTGCCAGCTCACCGAGACAGACCAACACTGAAGCTTTCTTT.

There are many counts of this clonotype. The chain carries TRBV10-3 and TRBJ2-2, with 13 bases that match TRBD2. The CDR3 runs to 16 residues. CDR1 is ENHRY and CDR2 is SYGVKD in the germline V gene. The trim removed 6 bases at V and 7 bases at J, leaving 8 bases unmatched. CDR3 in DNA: TGTGCCATCAGCCCACTAGCGGGAGGGCCGAACGGGGAGCTGTTTTTT. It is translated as CAISPLAGGPNGELFF.

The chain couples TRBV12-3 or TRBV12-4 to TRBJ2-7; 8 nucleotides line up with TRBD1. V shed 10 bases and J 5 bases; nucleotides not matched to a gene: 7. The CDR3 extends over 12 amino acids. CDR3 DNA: TGTGCCACCCGGGGACAGGCAGACGAGCAGTACTTC. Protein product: CATRGQADEQYF.

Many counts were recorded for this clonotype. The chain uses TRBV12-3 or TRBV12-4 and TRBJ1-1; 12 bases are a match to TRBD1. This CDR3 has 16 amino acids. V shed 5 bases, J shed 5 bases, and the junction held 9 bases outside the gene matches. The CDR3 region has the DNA TGTGCCAGCAGTCCGGGACAGGGGGCATCGATAACTGAAGCTTTCTTT. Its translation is CASSPGQGASITEAFF.

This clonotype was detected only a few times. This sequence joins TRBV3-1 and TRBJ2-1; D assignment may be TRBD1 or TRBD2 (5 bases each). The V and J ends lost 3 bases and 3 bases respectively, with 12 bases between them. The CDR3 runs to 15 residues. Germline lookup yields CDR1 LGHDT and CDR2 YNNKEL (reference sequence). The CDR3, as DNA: TGTGCCAGCAGCCAGATACGGGGCGGCTACAATGAGCAGTTCTTC. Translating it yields CASSQIRGGYNEQFF.

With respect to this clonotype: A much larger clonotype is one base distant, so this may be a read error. The CDR3, as DNA: TGTGCCAGCAGCTTAGTACGGCTAGCGGGCTCGCATACGCAGTATTTT. Residues: CASSLVRLAGSHTQYF. The V gene is TRBV7-8, the J gene TRBJ2-3, with 8 bases aligning to TRBD2. V was pared by 1 base and J by 7 bases, with 10 bases of the junction left unmatched. The CDR3 is 16 residues long. CDR1 is SGHVS, CDR2 FQNEAQ, per germline.

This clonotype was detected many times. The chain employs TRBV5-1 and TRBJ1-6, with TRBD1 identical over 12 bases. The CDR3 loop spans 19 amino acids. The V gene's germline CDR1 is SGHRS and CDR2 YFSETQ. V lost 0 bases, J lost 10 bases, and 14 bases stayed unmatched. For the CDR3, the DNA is TGCGCCAGCAGCTTGGTTTTCGCCGCCCGGGACAGGGGGCAGTCACCCCTCCACTTT. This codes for CASSLVFAARDRGQSPLHF.

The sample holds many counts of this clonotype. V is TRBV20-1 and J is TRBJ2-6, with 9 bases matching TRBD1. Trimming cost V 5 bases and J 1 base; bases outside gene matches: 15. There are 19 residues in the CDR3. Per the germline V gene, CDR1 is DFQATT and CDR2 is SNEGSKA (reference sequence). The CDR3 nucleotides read TGCAGTGCTCCCCAAATACAAGACAGGGGGAGATCTGGGGCCAACGTCCTGACTTTC. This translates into CSAPQIQDRGRSGANVLTF.

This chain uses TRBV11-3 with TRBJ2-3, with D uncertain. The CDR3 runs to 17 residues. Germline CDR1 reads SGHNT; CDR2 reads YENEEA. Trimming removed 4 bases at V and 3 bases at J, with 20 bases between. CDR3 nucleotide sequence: TGTGCCAGCAGCTACCACCCTCTCCAGGAGAGAACAGATACGCAGTATTTT. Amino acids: CASSYHPLQERTDTQYF.

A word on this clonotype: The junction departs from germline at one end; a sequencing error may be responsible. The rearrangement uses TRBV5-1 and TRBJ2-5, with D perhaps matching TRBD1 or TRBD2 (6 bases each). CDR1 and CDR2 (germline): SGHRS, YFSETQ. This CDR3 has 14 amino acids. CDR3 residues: CASSYRGPQETRYF. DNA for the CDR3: TGCGCCAGCAGCTACCGGGGGCCACAAGAGACCCGGTACTTC.

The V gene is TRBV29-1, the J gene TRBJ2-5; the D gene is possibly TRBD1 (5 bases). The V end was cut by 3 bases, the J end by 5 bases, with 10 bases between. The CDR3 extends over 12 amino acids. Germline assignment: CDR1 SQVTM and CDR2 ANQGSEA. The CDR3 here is CSVEGRAETQYF. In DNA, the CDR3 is TGCAGCGTTGAGGGCAGGGCGGAGACCCAGTACTTC.

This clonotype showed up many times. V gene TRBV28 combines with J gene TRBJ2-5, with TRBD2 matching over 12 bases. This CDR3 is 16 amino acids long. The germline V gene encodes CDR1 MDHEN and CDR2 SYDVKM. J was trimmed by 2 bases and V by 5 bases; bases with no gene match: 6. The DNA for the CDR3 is TGTGCCAGCAGTCCCCGACTAGCGGGAGAGCAAGAGACCCAGTACTTC. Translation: CASSPRLAGEQETQYF. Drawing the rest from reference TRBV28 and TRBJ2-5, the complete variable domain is DVKVTQSSRYLVKRTGEKVFLECVQDMDHENMFWYRQDPGLGLRLIYFSYDVKMKEKGDIPEGYSVSREKKERFSLILESASTNQTSMYLCASSPRLAGEQETQYFGPGTRLLVL.

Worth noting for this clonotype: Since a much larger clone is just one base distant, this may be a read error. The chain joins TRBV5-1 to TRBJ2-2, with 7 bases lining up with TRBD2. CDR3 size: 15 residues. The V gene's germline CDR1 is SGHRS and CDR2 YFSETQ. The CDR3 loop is CASRVTSGNSGELFF. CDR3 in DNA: TGCGCCAGCAGGGTGACCAGCGGGAACAGCGGGGAGCTGTTTTTT.

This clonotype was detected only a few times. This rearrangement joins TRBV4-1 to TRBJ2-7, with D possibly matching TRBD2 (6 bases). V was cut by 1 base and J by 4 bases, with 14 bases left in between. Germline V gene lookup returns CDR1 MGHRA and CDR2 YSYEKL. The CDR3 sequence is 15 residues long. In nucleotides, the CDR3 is TGCGCCAGCAGCCAAGTGGTCGGGAGACCTTACGAGCAGTACTTC. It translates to CASSQVVGRPYEQYF.

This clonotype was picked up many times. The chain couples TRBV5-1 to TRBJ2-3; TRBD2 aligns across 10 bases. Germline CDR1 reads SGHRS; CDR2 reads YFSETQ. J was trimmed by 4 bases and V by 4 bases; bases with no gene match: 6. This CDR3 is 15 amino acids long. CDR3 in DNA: TGCGCCAGCAGCATGTTAGCGGGAGGTTCAGATACGCAGTATTTT. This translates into CASSMLAGGSDTQYF.

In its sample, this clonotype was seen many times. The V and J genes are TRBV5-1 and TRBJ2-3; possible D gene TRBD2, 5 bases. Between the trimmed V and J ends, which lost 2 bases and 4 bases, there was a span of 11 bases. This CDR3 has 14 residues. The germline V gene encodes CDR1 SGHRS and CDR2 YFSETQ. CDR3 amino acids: CASSFRTGSDTQYF. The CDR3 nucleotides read TGCGCCAGCAGCTTCCGGACTGGCTCAGATACGCAGTATTTT.

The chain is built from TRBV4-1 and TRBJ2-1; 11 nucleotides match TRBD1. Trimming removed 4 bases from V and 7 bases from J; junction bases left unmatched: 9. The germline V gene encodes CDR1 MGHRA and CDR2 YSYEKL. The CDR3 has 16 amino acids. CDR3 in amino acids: CASSPRGQGVQNEQFF. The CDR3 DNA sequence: TGCGCCAGCAGCCCCAGGGGACAGGGGGTACAGAATGAGCAGTTCTTC.

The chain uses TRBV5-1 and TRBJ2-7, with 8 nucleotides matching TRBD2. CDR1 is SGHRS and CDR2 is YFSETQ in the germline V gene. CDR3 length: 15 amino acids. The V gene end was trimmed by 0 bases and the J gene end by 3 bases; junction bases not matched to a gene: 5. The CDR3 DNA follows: TGCGCCAGCAGCTTGGAACTAGCGGTTTTCTACGAGCAGTACTTC. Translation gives CASSLELAVFYEQYF.

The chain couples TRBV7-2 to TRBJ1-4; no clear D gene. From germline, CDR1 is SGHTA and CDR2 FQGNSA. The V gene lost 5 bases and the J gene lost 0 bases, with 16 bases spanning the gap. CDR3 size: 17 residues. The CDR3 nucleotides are TGTGCCAGCAGCCAACGGACGGACCCTACAACTAATGAAAAACTGTTTTTT. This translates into CASSQRTDPTTNEKLFF.

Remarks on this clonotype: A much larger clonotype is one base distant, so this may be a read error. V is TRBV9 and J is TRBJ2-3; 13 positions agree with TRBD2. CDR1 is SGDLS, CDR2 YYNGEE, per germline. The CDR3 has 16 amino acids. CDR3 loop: CVSSVGTSGATDTQYF. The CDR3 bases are TGTGTCAGCAGCGTAGGGACTAGCGGGGCCACAGATACGCAGTATTTT.

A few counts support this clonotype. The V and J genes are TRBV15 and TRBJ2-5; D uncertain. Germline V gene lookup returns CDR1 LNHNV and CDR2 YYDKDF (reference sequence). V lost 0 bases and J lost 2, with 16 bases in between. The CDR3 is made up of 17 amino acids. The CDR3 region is CATSRDFSFLTQETQYF. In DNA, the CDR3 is TGTGCCACCAGCAGAGATTTCTCATTCCTGACACAAGAGACCCAGTACTTC.

CDR3 nucleotides: TGCGCCAGCCGCTCTTGGGGACCTGGACAGACAGATACGCAGTATTTT. Its translation is CASRSWGPGQTDTQYF. The gene calls are TRBV5-1 and TRBJ2-3, with D perhaps TRBD1 (6 bases). This CDR3 has 16 residues. Trimming stripped 7 bases from V and 3 bases from J, with 21 bases between. Germline assignment: CDR1 SGHRS and CDR2 YFSETQ. Based on the CDR3 plus reference TRBV5-1 and TRBJ2-3, the full variable domain is KAGVTQTPRYLIKTRGQQVTLSCSPISGHRSVSWYQQTPGQGLQFLFEYFSETQRNKGNFPGRFSGRQFSNSRSEMNVSTLELGDSALYLCASRSWGPGQTDTQYFGPGTRLTVL.

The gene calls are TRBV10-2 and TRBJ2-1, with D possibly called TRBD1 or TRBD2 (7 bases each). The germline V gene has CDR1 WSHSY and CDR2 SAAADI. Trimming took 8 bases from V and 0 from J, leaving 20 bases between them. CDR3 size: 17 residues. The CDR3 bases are TGCGCCAGCCGCCCTGTGGCGGGGGACAGCTCCTACAATGAGCAGTTCTTC. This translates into CASRPVAGDSSYNEQFF.

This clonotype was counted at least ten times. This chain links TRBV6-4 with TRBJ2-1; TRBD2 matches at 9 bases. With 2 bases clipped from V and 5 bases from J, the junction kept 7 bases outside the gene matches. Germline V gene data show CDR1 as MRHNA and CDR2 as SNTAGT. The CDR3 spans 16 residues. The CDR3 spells CASSDAPSGTHNEQFF. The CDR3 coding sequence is TGTGCCAGCAGTGACGCCCCTAGCGGGACGCACAATGAGCAGTTCTTC.